Shown below are 3 T cell receptor beta chains from a single sample sequenced in a study of T cell repertoires in cytomegalovirus infection. TCRdb independently ran MiXCR on the reads; one entry per CDR3 protein. The data show 640,000 or so distinct CDR3 sequences, around a third seen once. For these TCRs, the target antigens are not known. The sample consisted of cultured PBMCs, taken from culture after CMV antigen stimulation. The receptor set was obtained from a human donor in good health (CMV status not recorded). Some clones in this sample may be carry-over from other donors' samples.

In this sample, this clonotype turned up many times. The V call is TRBV7-2, the J call TRBJ2-3; TRBD2 agrees at 8 bases. With 10 bases clipped from V and 2 bases from J, the junction kept 5 bases outside the gene matches. Germline CDR1 SGHTA, CDR2 FQGNSA. The CDR3 covers 13 residues. CDR3 DNA sequence: TGTGCCAACGGGGGGGAGGCCACAGATACGCAGTATTTT. Amino acid sequence: CANGGEATDTQYF.

The chain carries TRBV4-1 and TRBJ1-4, with D possibly being TRBD1 (5 bases). The germline CDR1 and CDR2 sequences are MGHRA and YSYEKL. The CDR3 contains 17 residues. V was pared by 6 bases and J by 0 bases, with 17 bases between. CDR3 protein: CASSLGPARATNEKLFF. CDR3 nucleotide sequence: TGCGCCAGCAGTCTGGGGCCAGCGCGGGCAACTAATGAAAAACTGTTTTTT.

The chain links TRBV7-2 to TRBJ2-7; D may be TRBD2 (6 bases). V lost 4 bases, J lost 12 bases, and 16 bases lay in between. Germline V lookup: CDR1 SGHTA, CDR2 FQGNSA. This CDR3 has 12 residues. The CDR3 is CASSYGTDELYF. CDR3 nucleotides: TGTGCCAGCAGCTATGGGACTGACGAATTGTACTTC.